The rows below give T cell receptor beta chains drawn from one sample of a study of blood T cell repertoires in COVID-19. Using immunoSEQ multiplex PCR, the repertoire was profiled, and TCRdb retains in-frame clones only, with some absent. The table records 80,000 or so clones, around four fifths of them present only once. Specimen: peripheral blood. Every receptor here comes from a human donor in a cohort sampled during active COVID-19. CDR3s include the opening cysteine and the closing phenylalanine or tryptophan. The D gene is left open where the match is weak. Clone size is given for some rows only: seen once, a few or many times, or a class if the clone is expanded.

v_call: TRBV4-1
d_call: .
clone_size: .
j_call: TRBJ1-1
cdr3_aa: CASSPSPSRTEAFF
cdr3_nt: TGCGCCAGCAGCCCATCCCCCTCCCGGACTGAAGCTTTCTTT

v_call: TRBV6-2/TRBV6-3
d_call: TRBD1
clone_size: .
j_call: TRBJ1-6
cdr3_aa: CASSRTGSASPLHF
cdr3_nt: TGTGCCAGCAGTCGGACAGGGTCAGCTTCACCCCTCCACTTT

v_call: TRBV5-1
d_call: .
clone_size: .
j_call: TRBJ2-5
cdr3_aa: CASSFHLRETQYF
cdr3_nt: TGCGCCAGCAGCTTCCATCTCAGGGAGACCCAGTACTTC

v_call: TRBV14
d_call: TRBD1
clone_size: .
j_call: TRBJ2-7
cdr3_aa: CASSQGNLEQGVYEQYF
cdr3_nt: TGTGCCAGCAGCCAAGGAAACCTCGAGCAGGGGGTCTACGAGCAGTACTTC

v_call: TRBV7-8
d_call: TRBD1
clone_size: .
j_call: TRBJ1-2
cdr3_aa: CASSPQGDYGYTF
cdr3_nt: TGTGCCAGCAGCCCGCAGGGGGACTATGGCTACACCTTC

v_call: TRBV2
d_call: TRBD2
clone_size: .
j_call: TRBJ2-5
cdr3_aa: CASSDGLAGGAETQYF
cdr3_nt: TGTGCCAGCAGTGACGGACTAGCGGGGGGGGCGGAGACCCAGTACTTC

v_call: TRBV3-1/TRBV3-2
d_call: .
clone_size: few
j_call: TRBJ1-6
cdr3_aa: CASSPSGTSPLHF
cdr3_nt: TGTGCCAGCAGCCCCTCCGGGACTTCCCCCCTCCACTTT

v_call: TRBV19
d_call: TRBD1
clone_size: .
j_call: TRBJ1-5
cdr3_aa: CASSGNRGRQPQHF
cdr3_nt: TGTGCCAGTAGTGGCAACAGGGGACGCCAGCCCCAGCATTTT

v_call: TRBV25-1
d_call: .
clone_size: .
j_call: TRBJ2-7
cdr3_aa: CASSEPTPGHAAYEQYF
cdr3_nt: TGTGCCAGCAGTGAGCCGACCCCGGGACATGCGGCTTACGAGCAGTACTTC

v_call: TRBV5-1
d_call: .
clone_size: .
j_call: TRBJ1-1
cdr3_aa: CASSFRTDTEAFF
cdr3_nt: TGCGCCAGCAGCTTCCGAACGGACACTGAAGCTTTCTTT

v_call: TRBV11-2
d_call: .
clone_size: .
j_call: TRBJ2-4
cdr3_aa: CASSLEIRGGRRGNIQYF
cdr3_nt: TGTGCCAGCAGCTTAGAGATCAGAGGGGGCAGGAGGGGAAACATTCAGTACTTC

v_call: TRBV19
d_call: TRBD1
clone_size: .
j_call: TRBJ1-1
cdr3_aa: CASSITGGNTEAFF
cdr3_nt: TGTGCCAGTAGTATAACAGGGGGGAACACTGAAGCTTTCTTT

v_call: TRBV6-6
d_call: TRBD1
clone_size: once
j_call: TRBJ1-5
cdr3_aa: CASHPGQGANQPQHF
cdr3_nt: TGTGCCAGCCATCCGGGACAGGGCGCGAATCAGCCCCAGCATTTT

v_call: TRBV2
d_call: .
clone_size: .
j_call: TRBJ2-5
cdr3_aa: CASSEFRGGAKETQYF
cdr3_nt: TGTGCCAGCAGTGAATTTAGGGGGGGGGCTAAAGAGACCCAGTACTTC

v_call: TRBV11-2
d_call: TRBD2
clone_size: .
j_call: TRBJ2-1
cdr3_aa: CASSLFSGGARNEQFF
cdr3_nt: TGTGCCAGCAGCTTATTCAGCGGGGGGGCCCGGAATGAGCAGTTCTTC

v_call: TRBV7-9
d_call: TRBD2
clone_size: few
j_call: TRBJ2-7
cdr3_aa: CASSPPGGAREQYF
cdr3_nt: TGTGCCAGCAGCCCCCCGGGGGGGGCACGTGAGCAGTACTTC

v_call: TRBV5-3
d_call: TRBD2
clone_size: .
j_call: TRBJ2-1
cdr3_aa: CARSSALAGGSNEQFF
cdr3_nt: TGTGCCAGAAGCTCCGCACTAGCGGGGGGATCCAATGAGCAGTTCTTC

v_call: TRBV5-1
d_call: TRBD1
clone_size: .
j_call: TRBJ2-7
cdr3_aa: CASSLGGTVTYEQYF
cdr3_nt: TGCGCCAGCAGCTTGGGAGGGACAGTAACCTACGAGCAGTACTTC

v_call: TRBV5-1
d_call: TRBD2
clone_size: .
j_call: TRBJ2-7
cdr3_aa: CASSPSGGGSYEQYF
cdr3_nt: TGCGCCAGCAGCCCCAGCGGGGGGGGATCCTACGAGCAGTACTTC

v_call: TRBV19
d_call: .
clone_size: .
j_call: TRBJ1-1
cdr3_aa: CASSGRGNTEAFF
cdr3_nt: TGTGCCAGTAGTGGCAGGGGGAACACTGAAGCTTTCTTT

v_call: TRBV5-1
d_call: TRBD1
clone_size: .
j_call: TRBJ1-5
cdr3_aa: CASSPGTGRGNQPQHF
cdr3_nt: TGCGCCAGCAGCCCAGGGACAGGGCGGGGCAATCAGCCCCAGCATTTT

v_call: TRBV10-3
d_call: .
clone_size: few
j_call: TRBJ1-1
cdr3_aa: CAISEGIGGMNTEAFF
cdr3_nt: TGTGCCATCAGTGAGGGAATCGGGGGGATGAACACTGAAGCTTTCTTT

v_call: TRBV7-3
d_call: .
clone_size: .
j_call: TRBJ2-3
cdr3_aa: CASSVSEGVGTDTQYF
cdr3_nt: TGTGCCAGCAGCGTATCCGAGGGGGTGGGCACAGATACGCAGTATTTT

v_call: TRBV6-5
d_call: .
clone_size: .
j_call: TRBJ1-6
cdr3_aa: CASSYGVGYYNSPLHF
cdr3_nt: TGTGCCAGCAGTTATGGAGTCGGATATTATAATTCACCCCTCCACTTT

v_call: TRBV6-6
d_call: .
clone_size: .
j_call: TRBJ1-6
cdr3_aa: CASSYSTGGPLHF
cdr3_nt: TGTGCCAGCAGTTACTCGACCGGAGGACCCCTCCACTTT

v_call: TRBV12-3/TRBV12-4
d_call: .
clone_size: few
j_call: TRBJ1-2
cdr3_aa: CASSLAGNYGYTF
cdr3_nt: TGTGCCAGCAGTTTGGCAGGGAACTATGGCTACACCTTC

v_call: TRBV5-1
d_call: .
clone_size: .
j_call: TRBJ1-1
cdr3_aa: CASSQDRLGNTEAFF
cdr3_nt: TGCGCCAGCAGCCAAGACAGGCTGGGGAACACTGAAGCTTTCTTT

v_call: TRBV7-9
d_call: .
clone_size: once
j_call: TRBJ1-1
cdr3_aa: CASSLGGGRRNTEAFF
cdr3_nt: TGTGCCAGCAGCTTAGGAGGGGGACGGAGGAACACTGAAGCTTTCTTT

v_call: TRBV29-1
d_call: TRBD1
clone_size: .
j_call: TRBJ1-1
cdr3_aa: CSVEGTGGANTEAFF
cdr3_nt: TGCAGCGTTGAGGGGACAGGGGGCGCAAACACTGAAGCTTTCTTT

v_call: TRBV5-1
d_call: .
clone_size: .
j_call: TRBJ2-7
cdr3_aa: CASSPDRTYSYEQYF
cdr3_nt: TGCGCCAGCAGCCCCGACAGGACTTACTCCTACGAGCAGTACTTC

v_call: TRBV6-5
d_call: .
clone_size: .
j_call: TRBJ2-7
cdr3_aa: CASSVMTGSYEQYF
cdr3_nt: TGTGCCAGCAGCGTTATGACTGGCTCCTACGAGCAGTACTTC

v_call: TRBV27
d_call: .
clone_size: few
j_call: TRBJ1-2
cdr3_aa: CASSLSHRDYGYTF
cdr3_nt: TGTGCCAGCAGTTTATCTCATCGGGACTATGGCTACACCTTC

v_call: TRBV19
d_call: TRBD1
clone_size: once
j_call: TRBJ1-1
cdr3_aa: CASKRAGQGANTEAFF
cdr3_nt: TGTGCCAGTAAGCGCGCGGGACAGGGGGCGAACACTGAAGCTTTCTTT

v_call: TRBV7-2
d_call: .
clone_size: once
j_call: TRBJ1-3
cdr3_aa: CASSNRYPGTPIYF
cdr3_nt: TGTGCCAGCAGCAACAGGTACCCTGGAACTCCCATATATTTT

v_call: TRBV7-9
d_call: .
clone_size: .
j_call: TRBJ2-5
cdr3_aa: CASRSSVGGLLYQETQYF
cdr3_nt: TGTGCCAGCAGATCCTCGGTTGGGGGCCTCTTGTACCAAGAGACCCAGTACTTC

v_call: TRBV5-4
d_call: .
clone_size: .
j_call: TRBJ2-7
cdr3_aa: CASSLQGTHYEQYF
cdr3_nt: TGTGCCAGCAGTCTACAGGGAACTCACTACGAGCAGTACTTC

v_call: TRBV18
d_call: .
clone_size: few
j_call: TRBJ2-6
cdr3_aa: CASSQQTGNSGANVLTF
cdr3_nt: TGTGCCAGCTCACAACAAACAGGGAACTCTGGGGCCAACGTCCTGACTTTC

v_call: TRBV9
d_call: TRBD2
clone_size: .
j_call: TRBJ2-5
cdr3_aa: CASSPRAAGGVETQYF
cdr3_nt: TGTGCCAGCAGCCCCCGGGCAGCGGGGGGGGTAGAAACCCAGTACTTC

v_call: TRBV13
d_call: .
clone_size: .
j_call: TRBJ2-7
cdr3_aa: CASSILPWLGRGPTYEQYF
cdr3_nt: TGTGCCAGCAGCATACTACCCTGGTTGGGGCGGGGGCCCACCTACGAGCAGTACTTC

v_call: TRBV6-5
d_call: .
clone_size: .
j_call: TRBJ2-7
cdr3_aa: CVSSYTGGAHYEQYF
cdr3_nt: TGTGTCAGCAGTTACACAGGAGGGGCCCACTACGAGCAGTACTTC

v_call: TRBV5-4
d_call: .
clone_size: .
j_call: TRBJ1-3
cdr3_aa: CASSLMPGAFGNTIYF
cdr3_nt: TGTGCCAGCAGCTTGATGCCAGGGGCATTTGGAAACACCATATATTTT

v_call: TRBV5-1
d_call: TRBD2
clone_size: .
j_call: TRBJ2-7
cdr3_aa: CASSLRGGALTYEQYF
cdr3_nt: TGCGCCAGCAGCTTACGCGGGGGGGCCCTTACCTACGAGCAGTACTTC

v_call: TRBV6-2/TRBV6-3
d_call: .
clone_size: .
j_call: TRBJ1-2
cdr3_aa: CASSGWQFYGYTF
cdr3_nt: TGTGCCAGCAGTGGTTGGCAGTTTTATGGCTACACCTTC

v_call: TRBV2
d_call: .
clone_size: few
j_call: TRBJ1-5
cdr3_aa: CASSASVSPDQPQHF
cdr3_nt: TGTGCCAGCAGTGCTTCTGTTTCTCCCGATCAGCCCCAGCATTTT

v_call: TRBV9
d_call: .
clone_size: .
j_call: TRBJ1-2
cdr3_aa: CASSAALRGYGYTF
cdr3_nt: TGTGCCAGCAGCGCGGCTCTAAGGGGGTATGGCTACACCTTC

v_call: TRBV10-3
d_call: TRBD2
clone_size: .
j_call: TRBJ2-3
cdr3_aa: CAISEPRLAGAGEDTQYF
cdr3_nt: TGTGCCATCAGTGAGCCCCGCCTAGCGGGGGCAGGTGAGGATACGCAGTATTTT

v_call: TRBV27
d_call: TRBD2
clone_size: .
j_call: TRBJ2-3
cdr3_aa: CASSPQGVLAGGPDTQYF
cdr3_nt: TGTGCCAGCAGTCCCCAGGGTGTCTTAGCGGGGGGGCCAGATACGCAGTATTTT

v_call: TRBV15
d_call: .
clone_size: .
j_call: TRBJ1-2
cdr3_aa: CATSRDKEDYGYTF
cdr3_nt: TGTGCCACCAGCAGAGATAAGGAGGACTATGGCTACACCTTC

v_call: TRBV5-4
d_call: .
clone_size: few
j_call: TRBJ1-2
cdr3_aa: CASSRTVTNYGYTF
cdr3_nt: TGTGCCAGCAGCCGGACAGTTACTAACTATGGCTACACCTTC

v_call: TRBV2
d_call: .
clone_size: .
j_call: TRBJ2-5
cdr3_aa: CASSENRETQYF
cdr3_nt: TGTGCCAGCAGTGAAAACAGAGAGACCCAGTACTTC

v_call: TRBV18
d_call: .
clone_size: .
j_call: TRBJ2-7
cdr3_aa: CASSPGDFDEQYF
cdr3_nt: TGTGCCAGCTCACCAGGGGACTTCGACGAGCAGTACTTC

v_call: TRBV4-3
d_call: .
clone_size: once
j_call: TRBJ1-5
cdr3_aa: CASSQDGDNNQPQHF
cdr3_nt: TGCGCCAGCAGCCAAGATGGGGACAACAATCAGCCCCAGCATTTT

v_call: TRBV9
d_call: TRBD1
clone_size: .
j_call: TRBJ2-6
cdr3_aa: CASSTWDRERLGANVLTF
cdr3_nt: TGTGCCAGCAGCACATGGGACAGGGAGAGATTGGGGGCCAACGTCCTGACTTTC

v_call: TRBV6-5
d_call: TRBD1
clone_size: few
j_call: TRBJ1-2
cdr3_aa: CASRGTGGYGYTF
cdr3_nt: TGTGCCAGCAGGGGGACAGGGGGCTATGGCTACACCTTC

v_call: TRBV11-2
d_call: .
clone_size: .
j_call: TRBJ2-5
cdr3_aa: CASSLVTREETQYF
cdr3_nt: TGTGCCAGCAGCTTAGTTACCAGGGAAGAGACCCAGTACTTC